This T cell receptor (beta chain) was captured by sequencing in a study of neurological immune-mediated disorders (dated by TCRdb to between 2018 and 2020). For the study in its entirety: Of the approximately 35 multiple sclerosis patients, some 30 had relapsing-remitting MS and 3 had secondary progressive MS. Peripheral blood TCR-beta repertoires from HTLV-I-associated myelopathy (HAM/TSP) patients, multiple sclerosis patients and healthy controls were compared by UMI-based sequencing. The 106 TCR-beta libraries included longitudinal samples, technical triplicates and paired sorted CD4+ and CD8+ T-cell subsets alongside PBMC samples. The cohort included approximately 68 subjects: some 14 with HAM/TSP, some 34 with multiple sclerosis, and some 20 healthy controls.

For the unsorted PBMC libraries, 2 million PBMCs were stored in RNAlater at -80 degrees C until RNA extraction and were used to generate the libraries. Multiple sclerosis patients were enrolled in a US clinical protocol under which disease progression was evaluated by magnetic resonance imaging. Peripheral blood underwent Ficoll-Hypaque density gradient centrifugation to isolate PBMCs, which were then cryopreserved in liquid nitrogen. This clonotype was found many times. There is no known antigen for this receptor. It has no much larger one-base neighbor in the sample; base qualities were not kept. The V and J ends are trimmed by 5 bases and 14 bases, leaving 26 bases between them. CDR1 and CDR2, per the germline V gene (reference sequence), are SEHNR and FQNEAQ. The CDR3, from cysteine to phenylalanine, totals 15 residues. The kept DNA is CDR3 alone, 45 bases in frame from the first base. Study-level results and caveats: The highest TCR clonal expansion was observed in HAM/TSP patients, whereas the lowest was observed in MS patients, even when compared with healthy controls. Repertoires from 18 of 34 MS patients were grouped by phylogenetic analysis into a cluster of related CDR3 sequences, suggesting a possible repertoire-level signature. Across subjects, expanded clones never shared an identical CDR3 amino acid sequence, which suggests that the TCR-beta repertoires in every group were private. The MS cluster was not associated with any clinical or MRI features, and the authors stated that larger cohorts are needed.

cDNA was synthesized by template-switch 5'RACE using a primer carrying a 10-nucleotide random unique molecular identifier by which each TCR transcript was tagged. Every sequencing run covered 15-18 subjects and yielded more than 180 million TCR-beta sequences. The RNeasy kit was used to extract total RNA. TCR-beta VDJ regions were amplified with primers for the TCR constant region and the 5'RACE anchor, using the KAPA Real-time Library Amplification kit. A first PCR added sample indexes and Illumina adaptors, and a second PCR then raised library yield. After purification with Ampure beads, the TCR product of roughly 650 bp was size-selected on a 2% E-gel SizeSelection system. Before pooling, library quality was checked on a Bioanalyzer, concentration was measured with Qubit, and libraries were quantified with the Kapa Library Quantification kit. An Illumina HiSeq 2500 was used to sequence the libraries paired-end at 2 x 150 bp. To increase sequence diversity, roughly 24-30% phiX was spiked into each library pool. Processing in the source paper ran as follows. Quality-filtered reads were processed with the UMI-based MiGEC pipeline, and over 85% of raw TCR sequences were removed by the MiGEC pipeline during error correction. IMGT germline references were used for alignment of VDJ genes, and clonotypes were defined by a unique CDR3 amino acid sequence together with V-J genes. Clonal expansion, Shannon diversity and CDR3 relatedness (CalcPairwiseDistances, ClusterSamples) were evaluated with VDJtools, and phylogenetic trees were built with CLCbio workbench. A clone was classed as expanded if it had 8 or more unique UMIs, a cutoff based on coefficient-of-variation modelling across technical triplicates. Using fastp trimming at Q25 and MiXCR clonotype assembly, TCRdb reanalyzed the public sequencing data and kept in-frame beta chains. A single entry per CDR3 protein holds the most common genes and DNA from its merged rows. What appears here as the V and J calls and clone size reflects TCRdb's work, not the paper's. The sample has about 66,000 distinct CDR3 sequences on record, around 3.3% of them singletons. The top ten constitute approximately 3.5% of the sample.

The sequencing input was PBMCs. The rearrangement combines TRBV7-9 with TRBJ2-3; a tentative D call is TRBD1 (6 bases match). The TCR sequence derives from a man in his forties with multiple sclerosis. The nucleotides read TGTGCCAGCAGCCCAACTGTGTTGGGGGCAGATACGGGGTATTTT. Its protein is CASSPTVLGADTGYF.